A selection of T cell receptor beta chains follows, all from one sample in a study of regulatory T cells in long-lasting Graves disease. TCRdb passed the multiplex PCR reads through MiXCR, listing each CDR3 protein once. The table includes under 800,000 distinct CDR3 sequences, around 15% detected once. Another study also made use of these data, one on T cells in Graves' hyperthyroidism and ophthalmopathy.

The specimen was peripheral blood mononuclear cells (PBMCs), collected at new diagnosis, from a patient treated with antithyroid drugs. Receptors originate from a woman aged 25 to 39 with Graves disease. Both conserved end residues are part of each CDR3. The D gene is left open where the match is weak. Size is stated for part of the rows, as once, few or many counts, or as a class when the clone is expanded.

j_gene	abundance	d_gene	v_gene	CDR3nt	CDR3aa
TRBJ1-5	many	-	TRBV2	TGTGCCAGCAGTGACAGCCTAAGCAATCAGCCCCAGCATTTT	CASSDSLSNQPQHF
TRBJ2-1	-	TRBD2	TRBV20-1	TGCAGTGCTTGGGACGGGACTAGCGGATACAATGAGCAGTTCTTC	CSAWDGTSGYNEQFF
TRBJ2-7	-	TRBD1	TRBV18	TGTGCCAGCTCACCGCAGGGACAGGGACCCTACGAGCAGTACTTC	CASSPQGQGPYEQYF
TRBJ1-5	many	-	TRBV19	TGTGCCAGTAGCCCAGGACAGAAGTATCAGCCCCAGCATTTT	CASSPGQKYQPQHF
TRBJ1-2	-	TRBD1	TRBV7-2	TGTGCCAGCAGCTTAGACGTTCTGGGACAGGGGGCGCGGAGCTATGGCTACACCTTC	CASSLDVLGQGARSYGYTF
TRBJ2-1	-	TRBD2	TRBV12-3/TRBV12-4	TGTGCCAGCAGTTTAGGGCGGGCTAGCGGAAACAATGAGCAGTTCTTC	CASSLGRASGNNEQFF
TRBJ2-7	many	TRBD1	TRBV5-1	TGCGCCAGCAGCTCGAGGGGACAGGGCCCCTACGAGCAGTACTTC	CASSSRGQGPYEQYF
TRBJ2-7	many	-	TRBV7-9	TGTGCCAGCAGCTCGACCGGGACGAGGGGCGAGCAGTACTTC	CASSSTGTRGEQYF
TRBJ1-6	few	-	TRBV19	TGTGCCAGTAGTACCGACAGCTCCTATAATTCACCCCTCCACTTT	CASSTDSSYNSPLHF
TRBJ1-2	many	-	TRBV5-5	TGTGCCAGCAGCTTGGTTGTTAACTATGGCTACACCTTC	CASSLVVNYGYTF
TRBJ2-1	-	TRBD2	TRBV19	TGTGCCAGTAGTATTTGGGGGGGTGAGCAGTTCTTC	CASSIWGGEQFF
TRBJ2-2	once	-	TRBV7-3	TGTGCCAGCAGCTTAACTGGACGGACGAACACCGGGGAGCTGTTTTTT	CASSLTGRTNTGELFF
TRBJ1-1	few	TRBD1	TRBV11-2	TGTGCCAGCAGCTTGACAGGGGGGGGGGACACTGAAGCTTTCTTT	CASSLTGGGDTEAFF
TRBJ2-7	many	-	TRBV20-1	TGCAGTGCTAGTCGCCTTGGCGGAAGCTCCTACGAGCAGTACTTC	CSASRLGGSSYEQYF